A selection of T cell receptor beta chains follows, all from one sample in a study of blood T cell repertoires in COVID-19. Assay used: immunoSEQ multiplex PCR; TCRdb lists only in-frame clones, some missing. The data contain approximately 160,000 clones, roughly 85% of them singletons. The sequenced sample consisted of PBMCs or T cells enriched from blood (not recorded which). These receptors were taken from a woman between 50 and 59 years old who had recovered from COVID-19. CDR3s include the opening cysteine and the closing phenylalanine or tryptophan. D genes are given only for firm matches. Clone sizes are given selectively: once, few, many, or a class where the clone is expanded.

J,size,V,D,CDR3,DNA
TRBJ2-1,-,TRBV5-4,TRBD2,CASSARLGGGAHEQFF,TGTGCCAGCAGCGCAAGGTTGGGCGGGGGGGCCCATGAGCAGTTCTTC
TRBJ1-5,-,TRBV7-8,TRBD1,CASSAPTGIGGKGWDQPQHF,TGTGCCAGCAGCGCACCGACGGGTATAGGGGGCAAGGGGTGGGATCAGCCCCAGCATTTT
TRBJ2-1,-,TRBV3-1/TRBV3-2,-,CASSPFGTKISGEQFF,TGTGCCAGCAGCCCCTTCGGCACCAAAATCTCGGGGGAGCAGTTCTTC
TRBJ2-4,-,TRBV11-2,TRBD1,CASSSLRTGVKNIQYF,TGTGCCAGCAGCTCCCTTCGGACAGGGGTAAAAAACATTCAGTACTTC
TRBJ1-2,-,TRBV6-2/TRBV6-3,TRBD1,CASSPRRDRGWYGYTF,TGTGCCAGCAGCCCCCGCCGGGACAGGGGTTGGTATGGCTACACCTTC
TRBJ1-6,-,TRBV11-1,TRBD1,CASSQTTGVNSPLHF,TGTGCCAGCAGCCAGACGACAGGGGTTAATTCACCCCTCCACTTT
TRBJ1-5,-,TRBV25-1,TRBD1,CASSVQGHQPQHF,TGTGCCAGCAGTGTACAGGGGCATCAGCCCCAGCATTTT
TRBJ1-6,-,TRBV5-3,-,CARSAVGCNSPLHF,TGTGCCAGAAGCGCGGTGGGTTGTAATTCACCCCTCCACTTT
TRBJ2-1,-,TRBV9,TRBD2,CASSATVGGFSYNEQFF,TGTGCCAGCAGCGCCACGGTGGGGGGGTTCTCCTACAATGAGCAGTTCTTC
TRBJ1-3,-,TRBV28,-,CASSPAGIISGNTIYF,TGTGCCAGCAGCCCGGCAGGAATCATCTCTGGAAACACCATATATTTT
TRBJ1-2,-,TRBV12-3/TRBV12-4,-,CASSFGASGYTF,TGTGCCAGTTCGTTTGGAGCATCCGGCTACACCTTC
TRBJ1-1,few,TRBV9,-,CASSDDATENTEAFF,TGTGCCAGCAGCGACGACGCTACAGAGAACACTGAAGCTTTCTTT
TRBJ2-3,-,TRBV11-2,-,CATGRQSTDTQYF,TGTGCCACCGGCAGGCAAAGCACAGATACGCAGTATTTT
TRBJ1-4,-,TRBV3-1/TRBV3-2,-,CASSQAYEKLFF,TGTGCCAGCAGCCAAGCGTATGAAAAACTGTTTTTT
TRBJ2-1,-,TRBV7-2,-,CASSLGLYNEQFF,TGTGCCAGCAGCTTAGGACTTTACAATGAGCAGTTCTTC
TRBJ2-6,-,TRBV5-4,-,CASSPWGGPSGANVLTF,TGTGCCAGCAGCCCGTGGGGGGGGCCGTCGGGGGCCAACGTCCTGACTTTC
TRBJ2-3,once,TRBV11-2,-,CASSLGIGGADTQYF,TGTGCCAGCAGCTTAGGAATTGGCGGGGCTGATACGCAGTATTTT
TRBJ1-1,-,TRBV11-3,-,CASSPGSETEAFF,TGTGCCAGCAGCCCCGGTTCGGAGACTGAAGCTTTCTTT
TRBJ1-6,-,TRBV4-1,-,CASSQVAQGVMAPLHF,TGCGCCAGCAGCCAAGTCGCACAGGGCGTTATGGCACCCCTCCACTTT
TRBJ1-1,-,TRBV7-8,TRBD1,CASSLASSGGRENTEAFF,TGTGCCAGCAGCTTAGCGTCCTCAGGGGGCCGGGAAAACACTGAAGCTTTCTTT
TRBJ1-5,-,TRBV7-2,TRBD1,CASSLAGQGNQPQHF,TGTGCCAGCAGCTTGGCGGGACAGGGCAATCAGCCCCAGCATTTT
TRBJ1-2,-,TRBV20-1,-,CSAGGGNGYTF,TGCAGTGCCGGGGGGGGTAATGGCTACACCTTC
TRBJ2-1,-,TRBV13,-,CASSARGTYNEQFF,TGTGCCAGCAGCGCAAGGGGGACCTACAATGAGCAGTTCTTC
TRBJ2-3,once,TRBV18,-,CASSPPGSDTQYF,TGTGCCAGCTCACCGCCAGGGTCAGATACGCAGTATTTT
TRBJ1-2,-,TRBV20-1,TRBD1,CSASRDRTNYGYTF,TGCAGTGCTAGTCGGGACAGAACAAACTATGGCTACACCTTC
TRBJ2-4,few,TRBV5-1,TRBD1,CASSLAENTGQLAKNIQYF,TGCGCCAGCAGCTTGGCCGAGAATACGGGACAGCTAGCCAAAAACATTCAGTACTTC
TRBJ1-2,-,TRBV28,-,CASSSSGYGYTF,TGTGCCAGCAGCTCCTCAGGCTATGGCTACACCTTC
TRBJ1-6,few,TRBV18,TRBD1,CASSRDRSNSPLHF,TGTGCCAGCTCCCGGGACAGGTCTAATTCACCCCTCCACTTT
TRBJ2-3,-,TRBV19,-,CATLDSRWADTQYF,TGTGCCACCTTGGACTCGAGGTGGGCAGATACGCAGTATTTT
TRBJ1-4,-,TRBV16,-,CASSQNWGAKEKLFF,TGTGCCAGCAGCCAAAATTGGGGCGCGAAAGAAAAACTGTTTTTT
TRBJ1-6,-,TRBV27,TRBD1,CASSLSRGAGFVLGNNSPLHF,TGTGCCAGCAGTTTAAGCAGGGGGGCGGGTTTTGTATTGGGTAATAATTCACCCCTCCACTTT
TRBJ1-4,once,TRBV7-2,-,CASSIFATNEKLFF,TGTGCCAGCAGCATATTTGCAACTAATGAAAAACTGTTTTTT
TRBJ1-2,-,TRBV19,-,CASSIGGAGYTF,TGTGCCAGTAGTATCGGGGGAGCGGGCTACACCTTC
TRBJ1-1,-,TRBV15,-,CATSRGQGSPEAFF,TGTGCCACCAGCAGAGGCCAGGGGAGCCCTGAAGCTTTCTTT
TRBJ2-5,once,TRBV28,-,CASSFESKETQYF,TGTGCCAGCAGTTTTGAGTCTAAAGAGACCCAGTACTTC
TRBJ1-2,-,TRBV6-6,TRBD1,CASTLGGQSSIYGYTF,TGTGCCAGCACCCTGGGGGGACAGTCAAGTATCTATGGCTACACCTTC
TRBJ2-2,-,TRBV7-9,-,CASSLETGTGELFF,TGTGCCAGCAGCTTAGAGACTGGCACCGGGGAGCTGTTTTTT
TRBJ2-1,-,TRBV6-5,-,CASSYSIAGGNEQFF,TGTGCCAGCAGTTACTCCATTGCAGGAGGCAATGAGCAGTTCTTC
TRBJ2-5,-,TRBV5-1,TRBD2,CASRGAGGGFQETQYF,TGCGCCAGCCGGGGGGCAGGCGGGGGGTTCCAAGAGACCCAGTACTTC
TRBJ1-6,-,TRBV12-3/TRBV12-4,-,CASSDSGDSPLHF,TGTGCCAGCAGTGATTCAGGGGATTCACCCCTCCACTTT
TRBJ2-5,-,TRBV9,TRBD1,CASSWGDRQETQYF,TGTGCCAGCAGCTGGGGGGACAGGCAAGAGACCCAGTACTTC
TRBJ1-2,once,TRBV6-1,-,CASSEGGGANYGYTF,TGTGCCAGCAGTGAAGGAGGCGGCGCTAACTATGGCTACACCTTC
TRBJ1-2,-,TRBV3-1/TRBV3-2,TRBD1,CASSRDSGGYTF,TGTGCCAGCAGCCGGGACAGTGGTGGCTACACCTTC
TRBJ2-4,-,TRBV4-2,TRBD2,CASSQVGWSSGGGAKNIQYF,TGTGCCAGCAGCCAAGTAGGGTGGTCTAGCGGGGGGGGAGCCAAAAACATTCAGTACTTC
TRBJ1-1,once,TRBV7-6,-,CASSFYTGDTEAFF,TGTGCCAGCAGCTTTTACACGGGGGACACTGAAGCTTTCTTT
TRBJ1-2,-,TRBV19,-,CASSMAEVPNDGYTF,TGTGCCAGTAGTATGGCGGAGGTCCCAAACGACGGCTACACCTTC
TRBJ2-3,-,TRBV6-1,TRBD2,CASSESAAGGVDTQYF,TGTGCCAGCAGTGAATCTGCAGCGGGGGGGGTGGATACGCAGTATTTT
TRBJ1-4,many,TRBV6-5,TRBD1,CASSLEGATNEKLFF,TGTGCCAGCAGTTTGGAGGGGGCGACTAATGAAAAACTGTTTTTT
TRBJ2-3,-,TRBV5-6,TRBD1,CASSPGTGGDTQYF,TGTGCCAGCAGCCCCGGGACAGGAGGGGATACGCAGTATTTT
TRBJ2-5,-,TRBV7-9,TRBD2,CASSHGTSGQETQYF,TGTGCCAGCAGCCATGGGACTAGCGGGCAAGAGACCCAGTACTTC
TRBJ2-1,-,TRBV4-1,-,CASSQALRDPSYNEQFF,TGCGCCAGCAGCCAAGCCCTTCGCGATCCCTCCTACAATGAGCAGTTCTTC
TRBJ1-1,-,TRBV9,TRBD1,CASSVGTGLVNTEAFF,TGTGCCAGCAGCGTCGGGACAGGGTTGGTCAACACTGAAGCTTTCTTT
TRBJ1-5,-,TRBV27,TRBD1,CASSVQGGAQPQHF,TGTGCCAGCAGTGTACAGGGGGGTGCTCAGCCCCAGCATTTT
TRBJ1-6,-,TRBV30,-,CATGHRSPLHF,TGTGCAACGGGACATCGATCACCCCTCCACTTT